This is a list of T cell receptor beta chains from one sample in a study of CD8 T cells in ankylosing spondylitis. TCRdb called the 5' RACE reads again in MiXCR, with one record for every CDR3 protein. The profile shows fewer than 400,000 distinct CDR3 sequences, 20% to 25% of them singletons. The sequenced material came from blood, either unsorted or a sorted T cell fraction (not recorded which). These receptors were obtained from a male donor with ankylosing spondylitis. The CDR3 runs from the conserved cysteine through the conserved F or W. Each record gives: CDR3 protein, CDR3 DNA, clone size, J gene, V gene, D gene. D genes are given only for firm matches. Clone size is stated in some rows and not others, as once, few, many or a class when expanded.

CSARAGGTSSYNEQFF | TGCAGTGCTAGAGCCGGGGGCACTAGCTCCTACAATGAGCAGTTCTTC | - | TRBJ2-1 | TRBV20-1 | -
CASSGGGQGGGYTF | TGTGCCAGCAGCGGAGGGGGACAGGGTGGTGGCTACACCTTC | few | TRBJ1-2 | TRBV9 | TRBD1
CASSYLALYNEQFF | TGTGCCAGCAGTTACCTAGCCCTATACAATGAGCAGTTCTTC | - | TRBJ2-1 | TRBV6-2/TRBV6-3 | -
CASSPGLAGGPRQYF | TGTGCCAGCAGTCCCGGACTAGCGGGAGGGCCCAGGCAGTACTTC | - | TRBJ2-7 | TRBV28 | TRBD2
CASSSRAKFSGANVLTF | TGTGCCAGCAGTTCCCGCGCCAAGTTCTCTGGGGCCAACGTCCTGACTTTC | once | TRBJ2-6 | TRBV12-3/TRBV12-4 | -
CASSRTGGFTDTQYF | TGTGCCAGCAGCCGGACAGGGGGCTTCACAGATACGCAGTATTTT | - | TRBJ2-3 | TRBV5-5 | TRBD1
CSATPGLAGVEVREQYF | TGCAGTGCTACTCCGGGACTAGCGGGAGTGGAGGTACGCGAGCAGTACTTC | - | TRBJ2-7 | TRBV20-1 | TRBD2
CASSQDVTGKTEAFF | TGCGCCAGCAGCCAAGATGTTACAGGGAAAACTGAAGCTTTCTTT | - | TRBJ1-1 | TRBV4-3 | -
CASSFRGLAGGWTSTDTQYF | TGTGCCAGCAGCTTTCGGGGACTAGCGGGAGGCTGGACTAGCACAGATACGCAGTATTTT | - | TRBJ2-3 | TRBV12-1 | -
CASRLTGGMDEQFF | TGTGCCAGCAGACTTACAGGGGGCATGGATGAGCAGTTCTTC | - | TRBJ2-1 | TRBV7-9 | TRBD1
CASSLALSGGSPLHF | TGCGCCAGCAGCTTGGCCCTGTCAGGGGGTTCACCCCTCCACTTT | few | TRBJ1-6 | TRBV5-1 | TRBD1
CATSRDRALREQFF | TGTGCCACCAGCAGAGATCGAGCCCTCAGGGAGCAGTTCTTC | - | TRBJ2-1 | TRBV15 | -
CASSSRGRGGGTDTQYF | TGCGCCAGCAGCTCCCGGGGCAGGGGGGGCGGCACAGATACGCAGTATTTT | once | TRBJ2-3 | TRBV5-1 | -
CASRLAGTYEQYF | TGTGCCAGCAGACTAGCGGGAACCTACGAGCAGTACTTC | - | TRBJ2-7 | TRBV28 | TRBD2
CASTQGPPDQPQHF | TGTGCCAGTACCCAGGGCCCTCCCGATCAGCCCCAGCATTTT | - | TRBJ1-5 | TRBV19 | -
CASSLLGLAGEEEQYF | TGCGCCAGCAGCTTGCTCGGACTAGCGGGAGAGGAAGAGCAGTACTTC | few | TRBJ2-7 | TRBV5-1 | TRBD2
CASSPGLAGPYEQYF | TGTGCTAGCAGCCCGGGACTAGCGGGACCGTACGAGCAGTACTTC | - | TRBJ2-7 | TRBV7-7 | TRBD2
CASSLAGGSGQETQYF | TGTGCCAGCAGCTTAGCGGGGGGATCAGGGCAAGAGACCCAGTACTTC | few | TRBJ2-5 | TRBV7-2 | -
CASSDGGRDTDTQYF | TGTGCCAGTAGCGACGGCGGGAGAGATACAGATACGCAGTATTTT | - | TRBJ2-3 | TRBV19 | TRBD2
CASSQDGRLSTDTQYF | TGTGCCAGCAGCCAAGATGGCCGACTTAGCACAGATACGCAGTATTTT | - | TRBJ2-3 | TRBV4-2 | -